This T cell receptor (beta chain) derives from a study of spatial heterogeneity in lung cancer. The germline V gene has CDR1 DFQATT and CDR2 SNEGSKA (reference sequence). Trimming stripped 5 bases from V and 0 bases from J, with 15 bases between. CDR3 size: 15 residues. TCRdb reprocessed the 5' RACE reads with MiXCR, giving one entry per CDR3 protein. The top ten hold roughly 17% of the sample, which has under 150,000 distinct CDR3 sequences, 12% seen once. The time point denotes: blood at routine non-recurrence follow-up after resection. TCRs were sequenced from unsorted whole RNA of tumor, nontumor lung or PBMC. The count of this clonotype is one.

This clonotype was sampled from a male donor with early-stage non-small cell lung cancer. Sequencing used PBMCs, obtained at follow-up. The chain is built from TRBV20-1 and TRBJ2-3, with D perhaps matching TRBD1 (6 bases). For the CDR3, the DNA is TGCAGTGCTCGGCCCGGACAGACAAGCACAGATACGCAGTATTTT. Its translation is CSARPGQTSTDTQYF.